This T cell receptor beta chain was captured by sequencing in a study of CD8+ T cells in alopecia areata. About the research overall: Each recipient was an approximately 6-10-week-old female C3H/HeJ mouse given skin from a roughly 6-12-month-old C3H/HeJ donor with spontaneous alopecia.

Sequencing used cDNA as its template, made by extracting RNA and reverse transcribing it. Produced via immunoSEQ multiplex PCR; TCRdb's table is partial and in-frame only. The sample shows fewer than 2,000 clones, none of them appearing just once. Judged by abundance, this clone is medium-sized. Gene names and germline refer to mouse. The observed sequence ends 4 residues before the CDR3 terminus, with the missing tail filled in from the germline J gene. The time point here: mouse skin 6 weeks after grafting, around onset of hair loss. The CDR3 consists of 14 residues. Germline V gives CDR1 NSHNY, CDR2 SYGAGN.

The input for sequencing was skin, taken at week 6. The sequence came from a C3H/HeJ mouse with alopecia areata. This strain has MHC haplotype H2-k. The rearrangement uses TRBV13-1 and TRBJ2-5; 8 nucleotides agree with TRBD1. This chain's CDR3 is CASSKTGARDTQYF. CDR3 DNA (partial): TGTGCCAGCAGTAAGACAGGGGCAAGGGAC.